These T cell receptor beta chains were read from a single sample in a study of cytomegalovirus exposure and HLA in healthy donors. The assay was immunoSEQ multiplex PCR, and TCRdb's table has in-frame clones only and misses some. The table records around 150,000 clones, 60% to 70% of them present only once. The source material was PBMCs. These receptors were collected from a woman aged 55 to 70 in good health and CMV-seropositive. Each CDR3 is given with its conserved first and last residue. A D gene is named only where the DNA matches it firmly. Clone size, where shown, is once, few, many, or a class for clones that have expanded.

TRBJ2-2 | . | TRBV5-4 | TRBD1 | CASSRMTGGGTGELFF | TGTGCCAGCAGCAGGATGACAGGGGGCGGCACCGGGGAGCTGTTTTTT
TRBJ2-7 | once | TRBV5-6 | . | CASSLAREQYF | TGTGCCAGCAGCTTGGCCAGAGAGCAGTACTTC
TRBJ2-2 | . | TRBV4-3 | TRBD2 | CASSQAGRGVPGELFF | TGCGCCAGCAGCCAAGCGGGGCGGGGGGTCCCCGGGGAGCTGTTTTTT
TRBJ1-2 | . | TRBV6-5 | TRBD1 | CASTYDRGLGYTF | TGTGCCAGCACCTACGACAGGGGGCTAGGCTACACCTTC
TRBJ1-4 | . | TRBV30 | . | CAWSLRPNEKLFF | TGTGCCTGGAGTTTGCGCCCTAATGAAAAACTGTTTTTT
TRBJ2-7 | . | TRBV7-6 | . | CASSLGGGKDYEQYF | TGTGCCAGCAGCTTAGGTGGGGGGAAAGACTACGAGCAGTACTTC
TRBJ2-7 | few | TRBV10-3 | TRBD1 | CAISPPGTGTYEQYF | TGTGCCATCAGTCCACCCGGGACAGGGACCTACGAGCAGTACTTC
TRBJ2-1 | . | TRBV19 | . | CASSSGGGSGNEQFF | TGTGCCAGTAGTTCCGGGGGCGGGAGCGGCAATGAGCAGTTCTTC
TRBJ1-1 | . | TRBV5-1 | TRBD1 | CASTPGTVDMNTEAFF | TGCGCCAGCACCCCCGGGACAGTCGACATGAACACTGAAGCTTTCTTT
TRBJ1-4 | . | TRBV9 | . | CASSVGGGGSEKLFF | TGTGCCAGCAGCGTAGGCGGGGGGGGAAGCGAAAAACTGTTTTTT
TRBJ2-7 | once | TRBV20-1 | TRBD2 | CSAREGRVQYF | TGCAGTGCTAGAGAGGGGAGGGTGCAGTACTTC
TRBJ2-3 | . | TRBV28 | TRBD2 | CASSLDGRVGDTQYF | TGTGCCAGCAGTTTAGACGGGAGGGTTGGAGATACGCAGTATTTT
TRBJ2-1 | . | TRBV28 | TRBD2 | CAAGTSRRANEQFF | TGTGCCGCGGGGACTAGCAGGAGGGCCAATGAGCAGTTCTTC
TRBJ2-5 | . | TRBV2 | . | CASNGGQETQYF | TGTGCCAGCAATGGGGGGCAAGAGACCCAGTACTTC
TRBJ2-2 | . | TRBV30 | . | CAWSPGPELNTGELFF | TGTGCCTGGAGTCCTGGGCCCGAATTGAACACCGGGGAGCTGTTTTTT
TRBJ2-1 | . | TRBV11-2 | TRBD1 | CASSFDSRDRGYNEQFF | TGTGCCAGCAGCTTTGACTCCCGGGACAGGGGATACAATGAGCAGTTCTTC